This T cell receptor beta chain stems from a study of blood T cell repertoires in COVID-19. Study background: Acute and convalescent COVID-19 specimens originated in the United States, Italy and Spain.

This CDR3 has 14 amino acids. Germline V lookup: CDR1 SGHRS, CDR2 YFSETQ. V lost 4 bases, J lost 5 bases, and 7 bases stayed unmatched. Clones were sequenced by immunoSEQ multiplex PCR, and TCRdb holds only the in-frame ones, with some missing. The sample has around 60,000 clones, around 77% seen once. Sequenced sample: peripheral blood. The clonotype was recovered from a woman in her 70s with COVID-19, enrolled during active disease. The chain uses TRBV5-1 and TRBJ1-1, with 8 bases that match TRBD1. For the CDR3, the DNA is TGCGCCAGCAGCCTACGGACAGGGCAGACTGAAGCTTTCTTT. This codes for CASSLRTGQTEAFF.